The 16 T cell receptor beta chains listed next were all sequenced from one sample in a study of T cell responses to AZD1222 COVID-19 vaccine. Profiled with immunoSEQ multiplex PCR; TCRdb holds only in-frame clones, not every one. The sample lists 200,000 to 300,000 clones; 93% were seen once. This specimen consisted of peripheral blood, obtained on day 0 of AZD1222 vaccination. Every receptor here comes from an adult in good health.

The chain carries TRBV27 and TRBJ1-1; maybe TRBD1 (5 bases). This CDR3 has 14 residues. Germline lookup yields CDR1 MNHEY and CDR2 SMNVEV (reference sequence). Trimming removed 6 bases at V and 1 base at J, with 12 bases between. CDR3 nucleotide sequence: TGTGCCAGCAGCCCCCAGGGCAGGAACACTGAAGCTTTCTTT. It is translated as CASSPQGRNTEAFF.

V gene TRBV6-5 combines with J gene TRBJ2-1; 9 bases align to TRBD1. Trimming removed 5 bases from V and 9 bases from J; junction bases left unmatched: 8. CDR3 length equals 14 residues. Germline lookup yields CDR1 MNHEY and CDR2 SVGAGI. CDR3 DNA: TGTGCCAGCAGTACGGGGACAGGGAGGGGTGAGCAGTTCTTC. Translated, it gives CASSTGTGRGEQFF.

The rearrangement joins TRBV21-1 to TRBJ1-2; the DNA was not used to check the table's D call, TRBD1. TRBV21-1 is termed a pseudogene. This CDR3 region has 16 residues. The chain's CDR3 is CASSKGLDRDPKGYTF. DNA of the CDR3: TGTGCCAGCAGCAAAGGACTAGACAGGGATCCAAAAGGCTACACCTTC.

The count of this clone is one. Other DNA sequences from this sample encode an identical CDR3 as well. The chain is built from TRBV2 and TRBJ2-7, with unresolved D. V lost 5 bases to trimming and J lost 0 bases, with 2 bases between them. Germline values: CDR1 SNHLY, CDR2 FYNNEI. CDR3 length equals 11 residues. CDR3 sequence: CASSFSYEQYF. The CDR3 DNA sequence: TGTGCCAGCAGTTTCTCCTACGAGCAGTACTTC.

This sequence joins TRBV6-5 and TRBJ2-7; no clear D. The CDR3 covers 13 residues. CDR1 MNHEY and CDR2 SVGAGI come from the germline V gene. Trimming stripped 6 bases from V and 0 bases from J, with 9 bases between. CDR3 residues: CASSGPSSYEQYF. In DNA, the CDR3 is TGTGCCAGCAGCGGGCCGAGCTCCTACGAGCAGTACTTC.

This chain connects TRBV3-1 (or the pseudogene TRBV3-2) to TRBJ1-2; D remains ambiguous. The V end was cut by 1 base, the J end by 7 bases, with 13 bases between. CDR3 length: 14 residues. Germline loops: CDR1 LGHDT, CDR2 YNNKEL (reference sequence). CDR3 loop: CASSQGAGGSGYTF. The DNA for the CDR3 is TGTGCCAGCAGCCAAGGAGCAGGAGGAAGTGGCTACACCTTC.

The gene calls are TRBV28 and TRBJ2-7, with unresolved D. Between the trimmed V and J ends, which lost 6 bases and 7 bases, there was a span of 16 bases. This CDR3 has 13 amino acids. Germline CDR1 MDHEN, CDR2 SYDVKM. CDR3 loop: CASSPPKTREQYF. Here the CDR3 DNA reads TGTGCCAGCAGCCCCCCGAAGACAAGGGAGCAGTACTTC.

In its sample, this clone was seen once. The genes are TRBV2 and TRBJ1-2; TRBD1 might be the D (6 bases). Per the germline V gene, CDR1 is SNHLY and CDR2 is FYNNEI. The CDR3 has 12 residues. V lost 8 bases to trimming and J lost 4 bases, with 11 bases between them. CDR3 residues: CASRGTSYGYTF. CDR3 bases: TGTGCCAGCCGCGGGACATCCTATGGCTACACCTTC. The variable domain in full, completed from reference TRBV2 and TRBJ1-2, reads EPEVTQTPSHQVTQMGQEVILRCVPISNHLYFYWYRQILGQKVEFLVSFYNNEISEKSEIFDDQFSVERPDGSNFTLKIRSTKLEDSAMYFCASRGTSYGYTFGSGTRLTVV.

The V gene is TRBV7-3, the J gene TRBJ2-1; 10 nucleotides agree with TRBD1. The CDR3 has 15 amino acids. The ends lost 5 bases at V and 7 bases at J; junction bases unmatched: 8. Per germline, CDR1 SGHTA and CDR2 FQGTGA. CDR3 sequence: CASSRRGQGGNEQFF. CDR3 bases: TGTGCCAGCAGCCGCCGAGGACAGGGGGGGAATGAGCAGTTCTTC.

In the case of this clone: Other DNA sequences of this sample code for an identical CDR3. This chain joins TRBV6-5 and TRBJ1-3; D gene ambiguous. The CDR3 runs to 12 residues. Germline loops: CDR1 MNHEY, CDR2 SVGAGI. V gave up 6 bases and J gave up 2 bases, with 5 bases separating them. The CDR3 region has the DNA TGTGCCAGCAGCATAACTGGAAACACCATATATTTT. Translation gives CASSITGNTIYF.

This clone came up once. The chain uses TRBV5-4 and TRBJ1-1; D is perhaps TRBD1 (5 bases). V lost 4 bases to trimming and J lost 3 bases, with 16 bases between them. The germline V gene has CDR1 SGHNT and CDR2 YYREEE (reference sequence). CDR3 length: 15 amino acids. CDR3 loop: CASSVRRAGDTEAFF. The CDR3 bases are TGTGCCAGCAGCGTTCGGAGGGCGGGGGACACTGAAGCTTTCTTT.

V usage is TRBV18 and J usage is TRBJ2-3, with D perhaps assigned TRBD1 or TRBD2 (5 bases each). Germline V gene data show CDR1 as KGHSH and CDR2 as LQKENI. V gave up 3 bases and J gave up 6 bases, with 16 bases separating them. The length of the CDR3 is 15 residues. The CDR3 sequence: CASSPREGLGDTQYF. DNA of the CDR3: TGTGCCAGCTCACCCCGAGAGGGGCTGGGGGATACGCAGTATTTT.

V gene TRBV7-9 combines with J gene TRBJ2-3; D possibly corresponds to TRBD2 (6 bases). V was trimmed by 3 bases and J by 2 bases, leaving 12 bases between them. The CDR3 covers 15 residues. From germline, CDR1 is SEHNR and CDR2 FQNEAQ (reference sequence). CDR3 protein: CASSLEGKFTDTQYF. The CDR3 DNA sequence: TGTGCCAGCAGCTTGGAGGGTAAATTCACAGATACGCAGTATTTT. Full variable domain (rest looked up from reference TRBV7-9 and TRBJ2-3): DTGVSQNPRHKITKRGQNVTFRCDPISEHNRLYWYRQTLGQGPEFLTYFQNEAQLEKSRLLSDRFSAERPKGSFSTLEIQRTEQGDSAMYLCASSLEGKFTDTQYFGPGTRLTVL.

V gene TRBV12-3 or TRBV12-4 combines with J gene TRBJ1-1; D is undetermined. This CDR3 spans 12 amino acids. V gave up 6 bases and J gave up 4 bases, with 9 bases separating them. This CDR3 reads CASSPRATEAFF. The CDR3 DNA reads TGTGCCAGCAGCCCTCGGGCCACTGAAGCTTTCTTT.

The gene calls are TRBV5-4 and TRBJ1-2, with TRBD1 matching 8 bases. The ends lost 0 bases at V and 7 bases at J; junction bases unmatched: 8. The CDR3 length is 15 residues. Germline V gene sequence: CDR1 SGHNT, CDR2 YYREEE (reference sequence). For the CDR3, the DNA is TGTGCCAGCAGCTTGGGGGGGGCAGGGGGCGGTGGCTACACCTTC. Its translation: CASSLGGAGGGGYTF.

V usage is TRBV6-5 and J usage is TRBJ1-1; D is undetermined. Germline CDR1 MNHEY, CDR2 SVGAGI. The CDR3 has 13 residues. Trimming pared 7 bases from V and 5 bases from J, leaving 14 bases between. CDR3 region: CASIKDGGTEAFF. CDR3 sequence (DNA): TGTGCCAGCATTAAGGATGGAGGGACTGAAGCTTTCTTT.